This TCR beta chain derives from a study of chemoradiotherapy in HPV16-positive cancers (dated by TCRdb to between 2020 and 2023). For context, the study as a whole: Using functional T-cell assays on cells from a couple of HPV16-positive patients, the researchers defined candidate HPV-specific T-cell clones and common TCR motifs. The study asked whether T-cell immunity to the HPV oncoproteins E6 and E7 changes during chemoradiotherapy and whether this immunity affects survival. The candidate HPV-specific TCRs and motifs were then tracked in TCR repertoires from under 100 patients with HPV-related cancers.

The study at large found these results: In HPV16-positive patients, expansion of HPV-responsive T cells during chemoradiotherapy was associated with improved recurrence-free survival. Expansion of candidate HPV-specific clones and E7-related TCR motifs was observed in the tumor microenvironment during treatment, whereas no such expansion was observed for non-HPV-specific T cells. Only two HPV16-positive patients were used to derive the functional definition of HPV-specific T cells, and the survival association was reported for HPV16-positive patients.

Unmatched junction bases come to 8, with V trimmed by 2 bases and J by 8 bases. There are 15 amino acids in the CDR3, from cysteine to phenylalanine inclusive. The retained sequence is limited to the CDR3, 45 bases, with the frame set at the first base. CDR1 is given as SEHNR and CDR2 as FQNEAQ, both from the germline V gene (reference sequence). Of note for this clone: Its antigen is unknown. Base-call qualities are not available, and no considerably larger clone is one nucleotide away.

Repertoires were sampled multiple times during chemoradiotherapy, which allowed clonal expansion in the tumor microenvironment to be followed. The library came from the immunoSEQ multiplex PCR assay. Drawn from immuneACCESS, this table holds only the in-frame rearrangements with V and J called that TCRdb kept. Clones are partly lost; checked studies trace under half to an unresolved V gene and leave the rest unexplained. The sample table shows 5,000 to 6,500 clones, and just over 85% are seen once. The ten largest clones take up more than 20% of the sample. Material: blood, obtained from a patient who underwent chemoradiotherapy. The V and J genes are TRBV7-9 and TRBJ1-2, and TRBD1 aligns with 10 junction nucleotides. The source is a human donor with HPV-associated anogenital cancer. The base sequence is TGTGCCAGCAGCTTAAGTCGACAGGGGGCAGGAGGCTACACCTTC. It specifies CASSLSRQGAGGYTF.